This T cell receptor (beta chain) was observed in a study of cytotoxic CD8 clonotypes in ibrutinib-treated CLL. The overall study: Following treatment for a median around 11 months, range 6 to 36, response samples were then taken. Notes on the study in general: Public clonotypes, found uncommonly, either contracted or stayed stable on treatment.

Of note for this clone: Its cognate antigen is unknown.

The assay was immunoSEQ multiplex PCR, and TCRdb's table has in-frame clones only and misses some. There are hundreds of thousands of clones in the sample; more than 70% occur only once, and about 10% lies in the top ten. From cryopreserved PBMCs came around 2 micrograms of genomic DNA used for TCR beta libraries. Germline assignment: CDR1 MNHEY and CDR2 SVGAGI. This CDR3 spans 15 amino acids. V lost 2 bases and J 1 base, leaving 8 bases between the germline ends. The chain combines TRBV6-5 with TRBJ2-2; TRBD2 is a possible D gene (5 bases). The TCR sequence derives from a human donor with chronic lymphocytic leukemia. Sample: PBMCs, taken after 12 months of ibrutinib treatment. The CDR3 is CASSYDGMNTGELFF. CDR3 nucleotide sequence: TGTGCCAGCAGTTACGACGGGATGAACACCGGGGAGCTGTTTTTT.